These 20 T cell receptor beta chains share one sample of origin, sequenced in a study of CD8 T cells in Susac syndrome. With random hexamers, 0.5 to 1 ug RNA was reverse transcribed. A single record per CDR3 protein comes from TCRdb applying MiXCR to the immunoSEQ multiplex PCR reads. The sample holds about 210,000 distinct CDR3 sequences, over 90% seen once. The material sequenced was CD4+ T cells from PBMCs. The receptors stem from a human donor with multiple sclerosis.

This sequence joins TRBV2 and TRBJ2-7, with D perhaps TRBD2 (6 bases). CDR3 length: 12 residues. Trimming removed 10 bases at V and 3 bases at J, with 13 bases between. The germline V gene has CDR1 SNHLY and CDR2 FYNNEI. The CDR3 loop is CATGGQIYEQYV. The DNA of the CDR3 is TGTGCCACCGGAGGGCAGATCTACGAGCAGTACGTC.

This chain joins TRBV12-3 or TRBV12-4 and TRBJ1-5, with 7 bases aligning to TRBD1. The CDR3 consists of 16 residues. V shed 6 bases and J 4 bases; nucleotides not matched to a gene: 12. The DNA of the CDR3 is TGTGCCAGCAGAAAACAACAGGGGAGGAGGAATCAGCCCCAGCATTTT. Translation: CASRKQQGRRNQPQHF.

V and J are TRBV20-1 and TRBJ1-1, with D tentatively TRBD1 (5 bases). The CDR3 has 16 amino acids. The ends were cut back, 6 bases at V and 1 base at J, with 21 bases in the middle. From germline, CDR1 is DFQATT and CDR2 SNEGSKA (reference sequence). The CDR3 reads CSAPLSRGAGNTEAFF. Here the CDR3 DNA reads TGCAGTGCCCCACTTTCGCGAGGGGCGGGGAACACTGAAGCTTTCTTT.

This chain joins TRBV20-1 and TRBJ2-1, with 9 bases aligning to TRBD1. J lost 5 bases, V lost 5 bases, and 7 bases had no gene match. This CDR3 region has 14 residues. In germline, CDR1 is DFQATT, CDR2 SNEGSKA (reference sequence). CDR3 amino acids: CSALYRGHNNEQFF. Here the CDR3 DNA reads TGCAGTGCTTTATACAGGGGGCATAACAATGAGCAGTTCTTC.

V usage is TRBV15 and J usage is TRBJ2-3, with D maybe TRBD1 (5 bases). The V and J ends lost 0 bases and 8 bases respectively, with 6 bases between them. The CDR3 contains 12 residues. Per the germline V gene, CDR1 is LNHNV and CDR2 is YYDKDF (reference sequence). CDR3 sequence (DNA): TGTGCCACCAGCAGAGATCAGGGTACGCAGTATTTT. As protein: CATSRDQGTQYF.

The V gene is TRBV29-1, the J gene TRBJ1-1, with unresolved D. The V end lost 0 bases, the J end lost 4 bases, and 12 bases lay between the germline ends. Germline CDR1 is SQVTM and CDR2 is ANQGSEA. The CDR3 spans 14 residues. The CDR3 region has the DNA TGCAGCGTTGAAGAATCGACACGAGGCACTGAAGCTTTCTTT. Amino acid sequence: CSVEESTRGTEAFF.

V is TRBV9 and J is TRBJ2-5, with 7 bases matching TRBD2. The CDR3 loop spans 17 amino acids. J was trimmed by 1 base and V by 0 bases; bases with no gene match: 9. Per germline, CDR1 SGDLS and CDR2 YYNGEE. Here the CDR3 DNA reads TGTGCCAGCAGCGTAGCCCCAGCGGGGAGCACCCAAGAGACCCAGTACTTC. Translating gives CASSVAPAGSTQETQYF.

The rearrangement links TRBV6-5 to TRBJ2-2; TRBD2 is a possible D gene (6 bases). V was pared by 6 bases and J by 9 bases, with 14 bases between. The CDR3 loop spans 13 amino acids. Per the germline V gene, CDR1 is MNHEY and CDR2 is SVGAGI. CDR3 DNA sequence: TGTGCCAGCAGCCCGCCGGGGGACCGGGAGCTGTTTTTT. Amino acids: CASSPPGDRELFF.

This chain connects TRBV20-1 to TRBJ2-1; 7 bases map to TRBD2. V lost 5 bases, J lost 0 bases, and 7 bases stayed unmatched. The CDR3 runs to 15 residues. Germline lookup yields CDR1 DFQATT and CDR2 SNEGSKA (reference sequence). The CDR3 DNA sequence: TGCAGTGCTGTGGGCGGGGGAAGCTCCTACAATGAGCAGTTCTTC. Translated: CSAVGGGSSYNEQFF.

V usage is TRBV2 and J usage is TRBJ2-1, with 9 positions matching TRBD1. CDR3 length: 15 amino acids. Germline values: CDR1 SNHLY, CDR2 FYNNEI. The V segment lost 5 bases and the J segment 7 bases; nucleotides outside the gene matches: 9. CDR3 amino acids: CASSLGTGIRNEQFF. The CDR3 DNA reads TGTGCCAGCAGTCTAGGGACAGGGATCCGAAATGAGCAGTTCTTC. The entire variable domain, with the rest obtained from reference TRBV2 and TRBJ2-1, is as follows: EPEVTQTPSHQVTQMGQEVILRCVPISNHLYFYWYRQILGQKVEFLVSFYNNEISEKSEIFDDQFSVERPDGSNFTLKIRSTKLEDSAMYFCASSLGTGIRNEQFFGPGTRLTVL.

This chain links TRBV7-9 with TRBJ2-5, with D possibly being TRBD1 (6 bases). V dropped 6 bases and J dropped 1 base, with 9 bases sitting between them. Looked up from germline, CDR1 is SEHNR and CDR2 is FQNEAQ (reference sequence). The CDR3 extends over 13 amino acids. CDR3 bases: TGTGCCAGCAGTGGACAGCCCCAAGAGACCCAGTACTTC. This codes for CASSGQPQETQYF.

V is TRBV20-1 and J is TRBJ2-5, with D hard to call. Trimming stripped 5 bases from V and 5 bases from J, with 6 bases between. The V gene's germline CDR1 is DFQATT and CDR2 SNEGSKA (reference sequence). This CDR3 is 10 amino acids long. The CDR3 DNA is TGCAGTGCTGAGAGGGAGACCCAGTACTTC. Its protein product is CSAERETQYF.

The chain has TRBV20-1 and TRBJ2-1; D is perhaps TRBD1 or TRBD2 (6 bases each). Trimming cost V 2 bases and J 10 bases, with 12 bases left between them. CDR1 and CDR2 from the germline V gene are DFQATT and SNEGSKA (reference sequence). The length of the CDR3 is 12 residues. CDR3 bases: TGCAGTGCTAGAAGGGGGGACCTCGAGCAGTTCTTC. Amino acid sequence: CSARRGDLEQFF.

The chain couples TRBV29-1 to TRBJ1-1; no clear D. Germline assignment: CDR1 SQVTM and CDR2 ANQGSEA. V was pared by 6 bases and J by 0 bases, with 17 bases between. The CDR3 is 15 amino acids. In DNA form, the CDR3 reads TGCAGCGTAGGTTGGGAGGCCTCCTTGAACACTGAAGCTTTCTTT. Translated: CSVGWEASLNTEAFF.

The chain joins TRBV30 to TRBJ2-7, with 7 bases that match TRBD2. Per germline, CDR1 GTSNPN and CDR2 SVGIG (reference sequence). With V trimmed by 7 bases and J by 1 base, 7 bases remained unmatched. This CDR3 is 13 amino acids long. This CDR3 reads CAYGQGLSYEQYF. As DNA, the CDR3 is TGTGCCTACGGGCAGGGACTATCCTACGAGCAGTACTTC.

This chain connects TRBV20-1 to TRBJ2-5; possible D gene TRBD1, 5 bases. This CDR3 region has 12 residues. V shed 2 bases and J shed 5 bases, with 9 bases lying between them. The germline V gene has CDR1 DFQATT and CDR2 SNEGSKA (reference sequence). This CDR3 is CSARWSGETQYF. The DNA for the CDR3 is TGCAGTGCTAGATGGTCAGGGGAGACCCAGTACTTC.

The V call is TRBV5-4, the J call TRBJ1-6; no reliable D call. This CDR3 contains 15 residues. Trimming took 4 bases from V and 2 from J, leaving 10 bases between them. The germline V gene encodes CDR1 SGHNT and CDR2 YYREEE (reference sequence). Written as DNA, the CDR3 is TGTGCCAGCAGCCTTCGGGATGCCTATAATTCACCCCTCCACTTT. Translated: CASSLRDAYNSPLHF.

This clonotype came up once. The CDR3 region has the DNA TGCAGCGTTAGAACCACTTGGAGGGATACGCAGTATTTT. Protein product: CSVRTTWRDTQYF. The chain links TRBV29-1 to TRBJ2-3, with a possible D match to TRBD2 (5 bases). Germline CDR1 reads SQVTM; CDR2 reads ANQGSEA. Trimming pared 5 bases from V and 6 bases from J, leaving 15 bases between. CDR3 length equals 13 residues.

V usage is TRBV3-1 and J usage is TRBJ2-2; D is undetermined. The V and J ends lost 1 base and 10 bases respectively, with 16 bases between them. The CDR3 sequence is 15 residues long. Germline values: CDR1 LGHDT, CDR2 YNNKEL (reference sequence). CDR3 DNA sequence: TGTGCCAGCAGCCAAGTCGGTCTGGGGTTCTTGGAGCTGTTTTTT. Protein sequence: CASSQVGLGFLELFF.

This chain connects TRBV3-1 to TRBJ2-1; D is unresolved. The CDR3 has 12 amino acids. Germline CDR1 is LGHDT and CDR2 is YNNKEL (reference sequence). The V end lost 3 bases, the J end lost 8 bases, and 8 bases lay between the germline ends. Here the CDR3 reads CASSHLRDEQFF. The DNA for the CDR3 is TGTGCCAGCAGCCATCTTAGGGATGAGCAGTTCTTC.